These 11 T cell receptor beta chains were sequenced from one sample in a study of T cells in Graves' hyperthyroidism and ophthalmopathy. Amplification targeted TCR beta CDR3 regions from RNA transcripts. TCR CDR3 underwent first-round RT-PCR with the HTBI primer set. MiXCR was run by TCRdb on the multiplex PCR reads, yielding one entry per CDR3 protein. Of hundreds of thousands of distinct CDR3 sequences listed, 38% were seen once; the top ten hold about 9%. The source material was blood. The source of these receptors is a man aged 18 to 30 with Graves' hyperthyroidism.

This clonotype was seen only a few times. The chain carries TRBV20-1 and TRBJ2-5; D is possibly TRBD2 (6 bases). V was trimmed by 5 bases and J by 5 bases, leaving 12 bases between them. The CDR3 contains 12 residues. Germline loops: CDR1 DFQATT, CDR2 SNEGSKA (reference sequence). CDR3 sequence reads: CSAHRDSETQYF. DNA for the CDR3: TGCAGTGCTCACCGGGACTCCGAGACCCAGTACTTC.

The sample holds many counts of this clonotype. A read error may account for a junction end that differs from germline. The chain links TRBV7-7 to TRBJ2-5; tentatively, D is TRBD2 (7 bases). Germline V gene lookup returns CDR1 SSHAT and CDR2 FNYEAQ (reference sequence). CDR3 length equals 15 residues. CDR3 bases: TGTGCTAGCAGCTTAGGGGGAGGGCGCGGAGAGACCCAGTACTTC. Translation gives CASSLGGGRGETQYF.

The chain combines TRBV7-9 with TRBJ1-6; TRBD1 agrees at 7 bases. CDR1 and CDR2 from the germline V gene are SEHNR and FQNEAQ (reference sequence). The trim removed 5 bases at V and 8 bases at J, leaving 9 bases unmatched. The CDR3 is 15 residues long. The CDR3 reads CASSQQGITDSPLHF. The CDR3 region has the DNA TGTGCCAGCAGCCAACAGGGGATTACAGATTCACCCCTCCACTTT.

The CDR3 nucleotides read TGTGCCAGCAGACAACCGGCCCTAGGGAACACTGAAGCTTTCTTT. Protein: CASRQPALGNTEAFF. The chain is built from TRBV25-1 and TRBJ1-1, with D hard to call. The V gene lost 6 bases and the J gene lost 1 base, with 15 bases spanning the gap. This CDR3 is built from 15 residues. Germline lookup yields CDR1 MGHDK and CDR2 SYGVNS.

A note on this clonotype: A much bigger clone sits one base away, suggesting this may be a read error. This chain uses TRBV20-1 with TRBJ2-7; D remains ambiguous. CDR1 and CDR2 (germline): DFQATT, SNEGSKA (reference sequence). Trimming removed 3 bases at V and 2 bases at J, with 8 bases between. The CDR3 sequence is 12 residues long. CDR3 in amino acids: CSARKGTYEQYF. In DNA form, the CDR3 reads TGCAGTGCTAGGAAGGGTACCTACGAGCAGTACTTC.

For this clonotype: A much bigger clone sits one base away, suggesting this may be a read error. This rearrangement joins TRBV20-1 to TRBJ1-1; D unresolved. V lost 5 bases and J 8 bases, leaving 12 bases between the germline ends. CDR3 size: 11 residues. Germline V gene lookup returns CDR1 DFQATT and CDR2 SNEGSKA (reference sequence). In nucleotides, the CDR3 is TGCAGTGCTTATGGACGAGTGGAAGCTTTCTTT. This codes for CSAYGRVEAFF.

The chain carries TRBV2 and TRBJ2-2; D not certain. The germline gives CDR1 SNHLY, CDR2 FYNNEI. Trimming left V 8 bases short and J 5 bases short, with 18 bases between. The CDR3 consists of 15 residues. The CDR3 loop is CASVEDPSGTGELFF. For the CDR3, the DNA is TGTGCCAGCGTTGAAGATCCTAGTGGGACCGGGGAGCTGTTTTTT.

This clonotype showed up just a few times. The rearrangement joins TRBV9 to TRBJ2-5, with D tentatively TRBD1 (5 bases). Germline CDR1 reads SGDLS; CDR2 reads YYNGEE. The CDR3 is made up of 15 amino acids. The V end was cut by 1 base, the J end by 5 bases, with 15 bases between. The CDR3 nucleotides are TGTGCCAGCAGCGTATTCGGCAGGGCGTTGGAGACCCAGTACTTC. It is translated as CASSVFGRALETQYF. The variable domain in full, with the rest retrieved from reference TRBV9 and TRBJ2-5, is DSGVTQTPKHLITATGQRVTLRCSPRSGDLSVYWYQQSLDQGLQFLIQYYNGEERAKGNILERFSAQQFPDLHSELNLSSLELGDSALYFCASSVFGRALETQYFGPGTRLLVL.

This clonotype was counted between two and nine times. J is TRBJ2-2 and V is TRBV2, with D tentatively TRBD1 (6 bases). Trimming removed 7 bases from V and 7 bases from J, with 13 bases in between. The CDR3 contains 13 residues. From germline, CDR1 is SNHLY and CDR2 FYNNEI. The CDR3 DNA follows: TGTGCCAGCAACAGGGATAAGGACGGGGAGCTGTTTTTT. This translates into CASNRDKDGELFF.

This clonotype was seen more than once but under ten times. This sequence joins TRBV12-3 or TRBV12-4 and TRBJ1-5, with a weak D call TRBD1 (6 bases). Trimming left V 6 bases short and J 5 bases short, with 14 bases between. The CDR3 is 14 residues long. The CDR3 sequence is CASSPSDSYQPQHF. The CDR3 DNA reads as TGTGCCAGCAGCCCATCGGACAGTTATCAGCCCCAGCATTTT.

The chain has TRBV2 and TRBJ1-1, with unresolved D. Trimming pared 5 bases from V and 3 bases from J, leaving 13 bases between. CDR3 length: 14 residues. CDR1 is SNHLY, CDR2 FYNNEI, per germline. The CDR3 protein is CASSYSEGDTEAFF. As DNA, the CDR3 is TGTGCCAGCAGTTACTCGGAGGGCGACACTGAAGCTTTCTTT.